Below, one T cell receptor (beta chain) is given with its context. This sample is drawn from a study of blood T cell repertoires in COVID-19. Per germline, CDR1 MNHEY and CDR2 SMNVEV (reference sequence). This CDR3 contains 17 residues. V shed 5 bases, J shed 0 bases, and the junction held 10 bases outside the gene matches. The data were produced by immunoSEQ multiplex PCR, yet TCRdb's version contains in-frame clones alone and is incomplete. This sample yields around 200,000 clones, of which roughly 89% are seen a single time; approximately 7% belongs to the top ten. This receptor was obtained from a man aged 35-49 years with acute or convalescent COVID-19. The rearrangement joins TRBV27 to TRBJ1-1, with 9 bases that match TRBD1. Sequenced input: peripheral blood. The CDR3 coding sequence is TGTGCCAGCAGTCCACTTGGACAGGGGCGTTTGAACACTGAAGCTTTCTTT. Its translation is CASSPLGQGRLNTEAFF.